This T cell receptor beta chain was sequenced for a study of blood T cell repertoires in COVID-19. The germline gives CDR1 GTSNPN, CDR2 SVGIG (reference sequence). There are 13 residues in the CDR3. In its sample, this clone was seen a few times. Authors' data handling: The assay estimated nucleated cells by amplifying reference gene primers. Clones were read by immunoSEQ multiplex PCR, and TCRdb kept only the in-frame ones, dropping some. V and J calls and clone size are as listed in that table; D and trimming were resolved from the DNA. The table has about 360,000 clones, 81% seen once. The clonotype originates from a human donor with acute or convalescent COVID-19. The donor label of this sample is uncertain. The material sequenced was peripheral blood. The chain recombines TRBV30 with TRBJ1-6; no reliable D call. The CDR3: CAGGSSYNSPLHF. CDR3 sequence (DNA): TGTGCTGGTGGGAGCTCCTATAATTCACCCCTCCACTTT.